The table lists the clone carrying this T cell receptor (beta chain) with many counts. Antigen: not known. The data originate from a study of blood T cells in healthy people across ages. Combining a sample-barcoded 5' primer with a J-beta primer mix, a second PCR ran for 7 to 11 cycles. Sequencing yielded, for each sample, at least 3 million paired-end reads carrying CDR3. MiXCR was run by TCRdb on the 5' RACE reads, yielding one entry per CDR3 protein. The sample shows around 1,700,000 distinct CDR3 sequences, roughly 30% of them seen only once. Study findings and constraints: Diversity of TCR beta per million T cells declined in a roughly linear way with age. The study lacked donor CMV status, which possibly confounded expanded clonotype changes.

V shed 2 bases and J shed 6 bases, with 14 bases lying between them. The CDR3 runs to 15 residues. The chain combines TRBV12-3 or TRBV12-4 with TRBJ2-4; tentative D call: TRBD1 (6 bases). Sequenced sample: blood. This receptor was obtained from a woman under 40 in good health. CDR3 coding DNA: TGTGCCAGCAGTTTACTCGGGACCAGGGGAAACATTCAGTACTTC. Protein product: CASSLLGTRGNIQYF.